These 22 T cell receptor beta chains share one sample of origin, sequenced in a study of early T cells in non-severe SARS-CoV-2 infection. Using its own MiXCR run on the 5' RACE reads, TCRdb lists one record per CDR3 protein. The sample consists of about 61,000 distinct CDR3 sequences, more than 10% of them appearing once. The sequencing here drew on whole blood, taken at baseline. The receptors shown here come from an adult who was a healthcare worker with PCR-confirmed SARS-CoV-2 infection or an uninfected control (not recorded which). The donor label of this sample is uncertain.

The rearrangement links TRBV6-1 to TRBJ2-3; D remains ambiguous. The CDR3 sequence is 16 residues long. CDR1 and CDR2 from the germline V gene are MNHNS and SASEGT. V was cut by 2 bases and J by 2 bases, with 14 bases left in between. CDR3 sequence: CASSERFRTSTDTQYF. DNA for the CDR3: TGTGCCAGCAGTGAAAGGTTTCGCACCTCCACAGATACGCAGTATTTT.

The rearrangement joins TRBV2 to TRBJ1-1; D is uncertain. Trimming left V 4 bases short and J 2 bases short, with 8 bases between. Germline assignment: CDR1 SNHLY and CDR2 FYNNEI. There are 13 residues in the CDR3. CDR3 DNA sequence: TGTGCCAGCAGTGGTAGACTCAACACTGAAGCTTTCTTT. Translated: CASSGRLNTEAFF.

This clonotype was observed many times. The V and J genes are TRBV6-5 and TRBJ2-5; TRBD2 agrees at 7 bases. There are 15 residues in the CDR3. The junction had 11 bases not matched to a gene; V was cut back by 6 bases and J by 4 bases. Germline V gene lookup returns CDR1 MNHEY and CDR2 SVGAGI. CDR3: CASRGAGGGRETQYF. CDR3 nucleotide sequence: TGTGCCAGCAGGGGCGCAGGCGGGGGAAGAGAGACCCAGTACTTC.

This clonotype has just a few counts. The chain joins TRBV28 to TRBJ2-2; D assignment may be TRBD1 or TRBD2 (5 bases each). Germline CDR1 and CDR2: MDHEN and SYDVKM. V was shortened by 6 bases and J by 8 bases, with 13 bases between the two germline ends. The CDR3 runs to 13 residues. The CDR3 DNA follows: TGTGCCAGCAGGCCGGGACCAAGGGGGGAGCTGTTTTTT. Amino acids: CASRPGPRGELFF.

This chain connects TRBV5-5 to TRBJ2-3; possible D gene TRBD2, 5 bases. V was trimmed by 2 bases and J by 0 bases, leaving 7 bases between them. Germline V CDR1 and CDR2: SGHKS, YYEKEE (reference sequence). This CDR3 region has 14 residues. CDR3 in amino acids: CASSFGISTDTQYF. CDR3 DNA sequence: TGTGCCAGCAGCTTCGGGATTAGCACAGATACGCAGTATTTT.

This clonotype appeared many times. One end of the junction is discordant with germline, which a read error may explain. This chain links TRBV20-1 with TRBJ1-2, with a weak D call TRBD1 (5 bases). Germline lookup yields CDR1 DFQATT and CDR2 SNEGSKA (reference sequence). This CDR3 comprises 14 residues. The chain's CDR3 is CSARYGTPNYGYTF. The DNA of the CDR3 is TGCAGCGCTAGATATGGGACCCCTAACTATGGCTACACCTTC.

This clonotype was seen more than once but under ten times. This chain links TRBV19 with TRBJ2-2; 7 positions agree with TRBD1. Germline-derived CDR1 and CDR2 are LNHDA and SQIVND (reference sequence). The CDR3 consists of 13 residues. With V trimmed by 9 bases and J by 7 bases, 8 bases remained unmatched. CDR3 residues: CASTTGIVGELFF. The CDR3 coding sequence is TGTGCCAGCACGACAGGGATTGTCGGGGAGCTGTTTTTT. The whole variable domain, remainder taken from reference TRBV19 and TRBJ2-2, is DGGITQSPKYLFRKEGQNVTLSCEQNLNHDAMYWYRQDPGQGLRLIYYSQIVNDFQKGDIAEGYSVSREKKESFPLTVTSAQKNPTAFYLCASTTGIVGELFFGEGSRLTVL.

This chain links TRBV20-1 with TRBJ1-1; 8 bases are a match to TRBD1. The V and J ends lost 5 bases and 0 bases, in that order; junction bases with no gene match: 2. The CDR3 has 13 amino acids. Germline V lookup: CDR1 DFQATT, CDR2 SNEGSKA (reference sequence). The CDR3 DNA is TGCAGTGCTTCGGACAGGGTGAACACTGAAGCTTTCTTT. Protein sequence: CSASDRVNTEAFF.

The table lists this clonotype with a few counts. V gene TRBV6-6 combines with J gene TRBJ1-4; D not certain. The V end was cut by 0 bases, the J end by 7 bases, with 0 bases between. Germline V gene data show CDR1 as MNHNY and CDR2 as SVGAGI (reference sequence). The CDR3 sequence is 11 residues long. Here the CDR3 reads CASSYSEKLFF. The CDR3 DNA follows: TGTGCCAGCAGTTACTCTGAAAAACTGTTTTTT.

The chain links TRBV7-2 to TRBJ1-4, with D tentatively TRBD1 (5 bases). CDR3 length equals 16 residues. Trimming pared 5 bases from V and 9 bases from J, leaving 22 bases between. The germline V gene encodes CDR1 SGHTA and CDR2 FQGNSA. DNA for the CDR3: TGTGCCAGCAGCACCTATAACCCATGGGGGGTGAAAAAACTGTTTTTT. Its protein product is CASSTYNPWGVKKLFF.

The V call is TRBV5-5, the J call TRBJ2-3; TRBD1 or TRBD2 may be the D gene (5 bases each). V gave up 3 bases and J gave up 2 bases, with 7 bases separating them. The CDR3 runs 13 residues. Per the germline V gene, CDR1 is SGHKS and CDR2 is YYEKEE (reference sequence). CDR3: CASSWGPTDTQYF. The CDR3 DNA sequence: TGTGCCAGCAGCTGGGGACCCACAGATACGCAGTATTTT.

This clonotype was counted a few times. J is TRBJ1-1 and V is TRBV12-3 or TRBV12-4; TRBD1 is a possible D gene (5 bases). Trimming took off 2 bases at V and 0 bases at J, with 19 bases between the two ends. The length of the CDR3 is 18 residues. The CDR3 nucleotides read TGTGCCAGCAGTTTACGGTCCTTCGGGGGTAGTATGAACACTGAAGCTTTCTTT. Amino acid sequence: CASSLRSFGGSMNTEAFF.

This clonotype turned up a few times. The rearrangement uses TRBV5-6 and TRBJ2-5, with 12 bases matching TRBD2. CDR1 and CDR2 from the germline V gene are SGHDT and YYEEEE. The trim removed 3 bases at V and 5 bases at J, leaving 11 bases unmatched. This CDR3 spans 17 amino acids. The CDR3 sequence is CASSWRPSGGAVETQYF. The CDR3 DNA follows: TGTGCCAGCAGCTGGCGCCCTAGCGGGGGGGCCGTTGAGACCCAGTACTTC.

This clonotype was counted ten times or more. This chain uses TRBV6-4 with TRBJ1-1; 7 bases are shared with TRBD1. Germline-derived CDR1 and CDR2 are MRHNA and SNTAGT. Trimming removed 6 bases from V and 7 bases from J; junction bases left unmatched: 2. CDR3 size: 11 residues. DNA for the CDR3: TGTGCCAGCAGCGCAGGGGGTGAAGCTTTCTTT. This encodes CASSAGGEAFF.

V is TRBV5-6 and J is TRBJ2-5; the D is unclear. Germline V lookup: CDR1 SGHDT, CDR2 YYEEEE. V dropped 4 bases and J dropped 1 base, with 8 bases sitting between them. The CDR3 loop spans 13 amino acids. The CDR3, as DNA: TGTGCCAGCAGCCCCCTCGCCCAAGAGACCCAGTACTTC. Translation: CASSPLAQETQYF.

This clonotype was seen only a few times. The J gene is TRBJ2-3, the V gene TRBV20-1; 8 bases are a match to TRBD2. The junction had 9 bases not matched to a gene; V was cut back by 5 bases and J by 5 bases. Germline V gives CDR1 DFQATT, CDR2 SNEGSKA (reference sequence). The CDR3 runs 14 residues. CDR3 in amino acids: CSASAGAPGDTQYF. The CDR3 DNA is TGCAGTGCTTCAGCGGGGGCCCCGGGAGATACGCAGTATTTT.

This rearrangement joins TRBV9 to TRBJ2-2; tentatively, D is TRBD1 (6 bases). Germline V CDR1 and CDR2: SGDLS, YYNGEE. The CDR3 extends over 15 amino acids. Trimming took 0 bases from V and 1 from J, leaving 7 bases between them. DNA of the CDR3: TGTGCCAGCAGCGTAGGAGGGGGGAACACCGGGGAGCTGTTTTTT. This codes for CASSVGGGNTGELFF.

Regarding this clonotype: One end of the junction fails to match germline, which may point to a read error. J is TRBJ2-3 and V is TRBV3-1, with 10 bases that match TRBD2. The CDR3 consists of 17 residues. Germline V gene data show CDR1 as LGHDT and CDR2 as YNNKEL (reference sequence). For the CDR3, the DNA is TGTGCCGGCAGCCAAGTTTACAGCGGGGGGGCTCCAGATACGCAGTATTTT. Translating gives CAGSQVYSGGAPDTQYF.

This clonotype was seen only a few times. This sequence joins TRBV30 and TRBJ2-3, with TRBD2 matching 7 bases. CDR3 length equals 14 residues. Trimming removed 0 bases from V and 6 bases from J; junction bases left unmatched: 6. Germline V CDR1 and CDR2: GTSNPN, SVGIG (reference sequence). The DNA for the CDR3 is TGTGCCTGGAGTGTAAGGTATAGCGGGGATACGCAGTATTTT. It translates to CAWSVRYSGDTQYF.

This clonotype was seen only a few times. The chain couples TRBV27 to TRBJ1-3; D is unclear. The CDR3 sequence is 16 residues long. Per germline, CDR1 MNHEY and CDR2 SMNVEV (reference sequence). V was pared by 2 bases and J by 0 bases, with 11 bases between. The CDR3 DNA reads TGTGCCAGCAGTTTAGAAGGGCCCCGCTCTGGAAACACCATATATTTT. Its translation is CASSLEGPRSGNTIYF.

This clonotype was found many times. V gene TRBV5-6 combines with J gene TRBJ2-5, with 7 bases matching TRBD2. The CDR3 spans 14 residues. The V and J ends lost 4 bases and 3 bases, in that order; junction bases with no gene match: 6. Germline CDR1 and CDR2: SGHDT and YYEEEE. The CDR3, as DNA: TGTGCCAGCAGCACGCGGGGGTCAGAAGAGACCCAGTACTTC. It translates to CASSTRGSEETQYF.

The table lists this clonotype with many counts. The chain has TRBV10-3 and TRBJ2-3; no clear D gene. The V gene's germline CDR1 is ENHRY and CDR2 SYGVKD. CDR3 length: 12 residues. V lost 3 bases and J 3 bases, leaving 4 bases between the germline ends. The CDR3 reads CAISDGTDTQYF. DNA of the CDR3: TGTGCCATCAGTGATGGGACAGATACGCAGTATTTT.